The clone carrying this T cell receptor (beta chain) was seen a handful of times. Its target is not known. The sample is drawn from a study of CD8 T cells in ankylosing spondylitis. General study points: Reports say disease-linked clones showed up significantly more in matched ankylosing spondylitis synovial fluid. Ankylosing spondylitis blood appeared to be characterized by a TCR beta motif of several highly homologous variants.

The CDR3 is 13 amino acids. V gave up 6 bases and J gave up 0 bases, with 6 bases separating them. From germline, CDR1 is MNHNS and CDR2 SASEGT. Each TCR beta library was made by quantitative 5'-RACE that incorporated molecular barcodes. TCRdb analysed the 5' RACE reads with MiXCR anew, one entry per CDR3 protein. The data contain around 430,000 distinct CDR3 sequences, over 15% of them singletons. The chain links TRBV6-1 to TRBJ1-3; D remains unclear. The sequencing sample was made of blood, either unsorted or a sorted T cell fraction (not recorded which). This TCR was sampled from a male donor with ankylosing spondylitis. In nucleotides, the CDR3 is TGTGCCAGCAGGGTTGCCTCTGGAAACACCATATATTTT. Its translation is CASRVASGNTIYF.